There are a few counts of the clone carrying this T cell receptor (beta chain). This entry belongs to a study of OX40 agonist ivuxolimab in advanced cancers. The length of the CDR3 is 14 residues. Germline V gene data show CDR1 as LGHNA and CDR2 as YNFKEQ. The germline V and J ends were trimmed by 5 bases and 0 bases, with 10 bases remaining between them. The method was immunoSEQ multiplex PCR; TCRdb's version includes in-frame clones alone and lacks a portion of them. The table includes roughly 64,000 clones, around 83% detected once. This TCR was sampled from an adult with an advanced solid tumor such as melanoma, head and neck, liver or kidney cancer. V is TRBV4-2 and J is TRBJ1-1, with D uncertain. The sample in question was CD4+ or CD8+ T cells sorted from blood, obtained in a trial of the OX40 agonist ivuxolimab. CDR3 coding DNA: TGTGCCAGCAGCGCCAGCAGAATGAACACTGAAGCTTTCTTT. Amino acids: CASSASRMNTEAFF.